This TCR beta chain was found in a study of CD8 T cells in Susac syndrome. The CDR3 covers 14 residues. Germline values: CDR1 DFQATT, CDR2 SNEGSKA (reference sequence). V was pared by 2 bases and J by 8 bases, with 18 bases between. Sequencing of TCR beta was performed on blood CD8+ T cells and on blood CD4+ T cells. The multiple sclerosis control group comprised treatment-naive patients with stable or active relapsing-remitting disease. TEMRA cells underwent FACS enrichment and CD8+ and CD4+ T cells underwent negative isolation. Study-level points and caveats: As acknowledged by the study, its TCR sequencing and HLA analysis included a relatively small number of individuals.

Random hexamers were used to reverse transcribe the RNA input (about 0.5 to 1 ug). TCRdb used MiXCR to reprocess the immunoSEQ multiplex PCR reads, holding one entry per CDR3 protein. The data show 300,000 or so distinct CDR3 sequences, about 90% seen once. Note on this clonotype: Antigen unknown.

The chain links TRBV20-1 to TRBJ1-1; a weak D match, TRBD1 (5 bases). The TCR sequence derives from a human donor with multiple sclerosis. The sequenced sample consisted of CD4+ T cells from PBMCs. As DNA, the CDR3 is TGCAGTGCTAGACCCTCGGGGGAAGGGATAGAAGCTTTCTTT. Translating it yields CSARPSGEGIEAFF.